The 10 T cell receptor beta chains listed next were all sequenced from one sample in a study of cytomegalovirus exposure and HLA in healthy donors (dated by TCRdb to about 2017). Libraries came from the immunoSEQ multiplex PCR assay. What TCRdb holds here is the immuneACCESS table cut down to in-frame rearrangements. Part of the clones is not present; checked against another copy, under half of the missing clones reflect an unresolved V gene, and the others are unexplained. For this sample there are 200,000 to 250,000 clones; roughly 83% appear just once. More than 12% of the sample lies in the top ten. Sequencing was done on a sample of PBMCs. The receptors here all came from a woman aged 25 to 39 in good health and CMV-seropositive.

This chain joins TRBV7-2 and TRBJ2-7, with D possibly TRBD2 on 6 matching bases. Trimming pared 7 bases from V and 3 bases from J, leaving 22 bases between. The CDR3 has 16 amino acids. Germline CDR1 reads SGHTA; CDR2 reads FQGNSA. Written as DNA, the CDR3 is TGTGCCAGCACCCCCAGAGTGGGGGGACTTCACTACGAGCAGTACTTC. As protein: CASTPRVGGLHYEQYF.

This CDR3 reads CASSPLGGGYGYTF. CDR3 sequence (DNA): TGTGCCAGCAGCCCCCTGGGTGGTGGCTATGGCTACACCTTC. The rearrangement links TRBV5-6 to TRBJ1-2; no clear D. Looked up from germline, CDR1 is SGHDT and CDR2 is YYEEEE. CDR3 length equals 14 residues. Trimming left V 4 bases short and J 4 bases short, with 14 bases between.

The rearrangement joins TRBV10-3 to TRBJ1-4, with 9 bases lining up with TRBD1. Germline loops: CDR1 ENHRY, CDR2 SYGVKD. J was trimmed by 8 bases and V by 6 bases; bases with no gene match: 4. The CDR3 totals 13 residues. Here the CDR3 reads CAIRQGAEEKLFF. CDR3 DNA sequence: TGTGCCATCAGACAGGGGGCCGAGGAAAAACTGTTTTTT.

The chain employs TRBV5-6 and TRBJ1-1; the D is unclear. This CDR3 is built from 14 residues. V dropped 1 base and J dropped 1 base, with 8 bases sitting between them. CDR1 SGHDT and CDR2 YYEEEE come from the germline V gene. CDR3: CASSLFRSNTEAFF. CDR3 nucleotides: TGTGCCAGCAGCTTGTTTCGGTCGAACACTGAAGCTTTCTTT.

V usage is TRBV29-1 and J usage is TRBJ2-1; TRBD1 agrees at 8 bases. This CDR3 spans 15 amino acids. CDR1 SQVTM and CDR2 ANQGSEA come from the germline V gene. With V trimmed by 4 bases and J by 7 bases, 12 bases remained unmatched. CDR3 nucleotide sequence: TGCAGCGTTGGAAGAGACCGGACAGGGAGGAATGAGCAGTTCTTC. Translation gives CSVGRDRTGRNEQFF.

The chain recombines TRBV29-1 with TRBJ1-2; a possible D gene is TRBD1 (6 bases). V lost 7 bases to trimming and J lost 7 bases, with 13 bases between them. The germline gives CDR1 SQVTM, CDR2 ANQGSEA. The CDR3 covers 11 residues. CDR3 sequence: CSAQQGGGYTF. The CDR3 coding sequence is TGCAGCGCACAACAGGGTGGTGGCTACACCTTC.

The chain uses TRBV10-3 and TRBJ2-7, with D hard to call. The V gene's germline CDR1 is ENHRY and CDR2 SYGVKD. V lost 1 base and J lost 3, with 10 bases in between. This CDR3 comprises 14 residues. CDR3 sequence reads: CAISEFGSFYEQYF. The CDR3 coding sequence is TGTGCCATCAGTGAGTTCGGCTCCTTCTACGAGCAGTACTTC.

The rearrangement uses TRBV4-2 and TRBJ2-7; 14 bases are shared with TRBD2. The V gene end was trimmed by 0 bases and the J gene end by 0 bases; junction bases not matched to a gene: 10. The CDR3 spans 20 residues. Per germline, CDR1 LGHNA and CDR2 YNFKEQ. The CDR3 sequence: CASSQDGWGLAGEDSYEQYF. The CDR3 DNA follows: TGTGCCAGCAGCCAAGATGGGTGGGGACTAGCGGGAGAGGACTCCTACGAGCAGTACTTC.

This clone was observed at least ten times. The gene calls are TRBV19 and TRBJ1-5, with no clear D. This CDR3 has 13 residues. With 4 bases removed from V and 2 bases from J, the gap between germline ends came to 6 bases. CDR1 and CDR2 from the germline V gene are LNHDA and SQIVND (reference sequence). Here the CDR3 reads CASSNIGNQPQHF. DNA for the CDR3: TGTGCCAGTAGTAACATTGGCAATCAGCCCCAGCATTTT.

In the case of this clone: Other nucleotide sequences from this sample produce the same CDR3. The V call is TRBV27, the J call TRBJ2-7; TRBD1 matches at 10 bases. The J segment lost 1 base and the V segment lost 5 bases, leaving 5 bases of the junction unmatched. The CDR3 length is 15 residues. CDR1 is MNHEY and CDR2 is SMNVEV in the germline V gene (reference sequence). The CDR3 protein is CASSLTGGESYEQYF. Written as DNA, the CDR3 is TGTGCCAGCAGTCTGACAGGGGGCGAGTCCTACGAGCAGTACTTC.